This T cell receptor (beta chain) was recovered during a study of blood T cell repertoires in COVID-19. Study-wide context: Sources were T cells, B-cell-depleted T cells, or PBMCs; the material itself was cDNA or gDNA.

Original processing methods: Nucleated cell counts were estimated from reference gene primer amplification. Only in-frame clones appear in the TCRdb table, and some are missing; sequencing was by immunoSEQ multiplex PCR. V, J and clone size derive from that table, while D and trimming were established from the DNA sequence. Here the sample spans about 250,000 clones, less than 90% being singletons. Specimen: peripheral blood. The sequence was obtained from a woman in her 40s who had recovered from COVID-19.

CDR3 sequence (DNA): TGTGCCAGCAGCCCCTTTTTTGCAACTAATGAAAAACTGTTTTTT. Its translation: CASSPFFATNEKLFF. The V and J genes are TRBV28 and TRBJ1-4; D remains unclear. V shed 6 bases and J shed 0 bases, with 11 bases lying between them. The CDR3 runs to 15 residues. CDR1 is MDHEN, CDR2 SYDVKM, per germline.